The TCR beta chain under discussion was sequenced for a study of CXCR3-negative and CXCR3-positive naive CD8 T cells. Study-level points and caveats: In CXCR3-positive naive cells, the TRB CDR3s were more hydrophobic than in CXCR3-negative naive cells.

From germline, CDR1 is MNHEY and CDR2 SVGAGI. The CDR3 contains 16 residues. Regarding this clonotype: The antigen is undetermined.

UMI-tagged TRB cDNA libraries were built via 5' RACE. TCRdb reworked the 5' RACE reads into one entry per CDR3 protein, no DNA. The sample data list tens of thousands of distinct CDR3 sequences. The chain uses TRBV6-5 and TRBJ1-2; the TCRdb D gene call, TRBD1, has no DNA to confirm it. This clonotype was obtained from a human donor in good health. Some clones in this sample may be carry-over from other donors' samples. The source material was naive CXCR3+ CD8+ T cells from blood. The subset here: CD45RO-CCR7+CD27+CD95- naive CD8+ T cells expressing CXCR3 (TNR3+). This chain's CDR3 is CASSYLTGIFVYGCTF.